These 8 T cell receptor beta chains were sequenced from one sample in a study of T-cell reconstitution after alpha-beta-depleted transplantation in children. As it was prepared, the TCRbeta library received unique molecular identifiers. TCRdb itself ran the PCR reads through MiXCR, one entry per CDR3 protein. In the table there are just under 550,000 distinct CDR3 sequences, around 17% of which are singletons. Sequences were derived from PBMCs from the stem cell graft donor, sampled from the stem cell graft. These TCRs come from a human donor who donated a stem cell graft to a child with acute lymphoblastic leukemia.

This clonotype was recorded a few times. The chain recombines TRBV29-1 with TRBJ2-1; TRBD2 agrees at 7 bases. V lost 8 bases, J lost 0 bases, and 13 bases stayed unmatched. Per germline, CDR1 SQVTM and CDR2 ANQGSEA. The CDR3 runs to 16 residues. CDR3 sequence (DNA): TGCAGCCCCCGTTTAGTAGCGGGCTTCTCCTACAATGAGCAGTTCTTC. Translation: CSPRLVAGFSYNEQFF.

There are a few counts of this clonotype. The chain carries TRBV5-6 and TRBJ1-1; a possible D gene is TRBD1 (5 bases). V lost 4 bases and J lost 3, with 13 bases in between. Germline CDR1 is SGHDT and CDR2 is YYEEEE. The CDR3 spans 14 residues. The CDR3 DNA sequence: TGTGCCAGCAGCCCAGGACGGGGGGACACTGAAGCTTTCTTT. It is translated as CASSPGRGDTEAFF.

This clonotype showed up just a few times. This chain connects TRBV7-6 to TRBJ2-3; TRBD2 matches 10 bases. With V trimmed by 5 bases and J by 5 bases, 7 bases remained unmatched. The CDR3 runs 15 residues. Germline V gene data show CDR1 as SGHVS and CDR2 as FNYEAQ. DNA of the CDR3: TGTGCCAGCAGCCCAGCGGGAGGGCCGAGAGATACGCAGTATTTT. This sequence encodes CASSPAGGPRDTQYF.

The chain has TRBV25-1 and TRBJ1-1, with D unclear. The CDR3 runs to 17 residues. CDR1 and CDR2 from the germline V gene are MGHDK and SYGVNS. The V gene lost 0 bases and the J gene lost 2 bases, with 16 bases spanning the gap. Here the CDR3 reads CASSEYISSAANTEAFF. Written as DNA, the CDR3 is TGTGCCAGCAGTGAATATATCTCCTCTGCAGCAAACACTGAAGCTTTCTTT.

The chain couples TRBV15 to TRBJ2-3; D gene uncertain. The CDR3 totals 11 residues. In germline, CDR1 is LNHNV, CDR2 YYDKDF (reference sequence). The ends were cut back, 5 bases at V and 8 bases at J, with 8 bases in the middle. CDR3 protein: CATSVLGTQYF. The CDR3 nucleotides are TGTGCCACCAGCGTATTGGGTACGCAGTATTTT.

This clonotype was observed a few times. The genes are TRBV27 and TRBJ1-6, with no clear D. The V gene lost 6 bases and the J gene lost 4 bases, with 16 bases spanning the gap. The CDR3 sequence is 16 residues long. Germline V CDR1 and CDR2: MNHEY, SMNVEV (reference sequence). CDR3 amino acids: CASSPTGSDYNSPLHF. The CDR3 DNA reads TGTGCCAGCAGCCCTACCGGGAGCGATTATAATTCACCCCTCCACTTT.

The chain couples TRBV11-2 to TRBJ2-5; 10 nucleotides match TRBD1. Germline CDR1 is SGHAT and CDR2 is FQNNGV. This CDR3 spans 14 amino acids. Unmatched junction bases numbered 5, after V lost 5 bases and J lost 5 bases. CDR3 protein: CASSPDRGLETQYF. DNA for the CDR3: TGTGCCAGCAGCCCCGACAGGGGGCTGGAGACCCAGTACTTC.

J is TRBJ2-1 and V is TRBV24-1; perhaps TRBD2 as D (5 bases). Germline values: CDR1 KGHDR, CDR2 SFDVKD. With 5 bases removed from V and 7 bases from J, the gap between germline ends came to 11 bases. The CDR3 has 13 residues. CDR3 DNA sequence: TGTGCCACCAGTGCTGGAGGCGGGAATGAGCAGTTCTTC. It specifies CATSAGGGNEQFF.